These 18 T cell receptor beta chains share one sample of origin, sequenced in a study of T cell responses to AZD1222 COVID-19 vaccine. This table comes from immunoSEQ multiplex PCR, and its TCRdb copy is limited to in-frame clones, with some not included. The profile covers about 120,000 clones, with 90% to 95% appearing a single time and approximately 3% taken by the ten largest. Source: peripheral blood, taken on day 0 of AZD1222 vaccination. These TCRs come from an adult in good health.

The chain links TRBV6-7 to TRBJ2-4; either TRBD1 or TRBD2 may fit D (5 bases each). TRBV6-7 is treated as an ORF (open reading frame) with a function not yet certain. The CDR3 loop spans 12 amino acids. V lost 5 bases, J lost 13 bases, and 15 bases lay in between. CDR3 amino acids: CASSPRDPLQYF. The CDR3 DNA reads TGTGCCAGCAGTCCCCGGGACCCATTACAGTACTTC.

This chain connects TRBV9 to TRBJ2-2; D gene uncertain. V was clipped by 4 bases and J by 2 bases, with 3 bases between them. This CDR3 has 12 amino acids. From germline, CDR1 is SGDLS and CDR2 YYNGEE. The CDR3 DNA is TGTGCCAGCAGCCACAACACCGGGGAGCTGTTTTTT. The encoded protein is CASSHNTGELFF.

This clone appeared once. The chain employs TRBV5-6 and TRBJ2-7; D is perhaps TRBD1 or TRBD2 (5 bases each). Trimming pared 4 bases from V and 2 bases from J, leaving 10 bases between. CDR1 and CDR2 (germline): SGHDT, YYEEEE. The CDR3 sequence is 13 residues long. CDR3 nucleotide sequence: TGTGCCAGCAGCCCGGGACCTCCCTACGAGCAGTACTTC. It yields the protein CASSPGPPYEQYF.

V gene TRBV3-1 (or the pseudogene TRBV3-2) combines with J gene TRBJ2-7; 8 bases are a match to TRBD2. Germline V lookup: CDR1 LGHDT, CDR2 YNNKEL (reference sequence). The CDR3 runs 16 residues. Trimming removed 5 bases from V and 5 bases from J; junction bases left unmatched: 14. CDR3 in amino acids: CASSSKYQRERDEQYF. The CDR3 bases are TGTGCCAGCAGCTCCAAGTACCAGCGGGAGAGGGACGAGCAGTACTTC.

The chain employs TRBV15 and TRBJ1-5; D gene unclear. V lost 8 bases, J lost 4 bases, and 18 bases lay in between. The CDR3 extends over 15 amino acids. Germline CDR1 LNHNV, CDR2 YYDKDF (reference sequence). The DNA for the CDR3 is TGTGCCACCGCGGAAGAACGGTGGGGAAATCAGCCCCAGCATTTT. Amino acid sequence: CATAEERWGNQPQHF. Based on the CDR3 plus reference TRBV15 and TRBJ1-5, the full variable domain is DAMVIQNPRYQVTQFGKPVTLSCSQTLNHNVMYWYQQKSSQAPKLLFHYYDKDFNNEADTPDNFQSRRPNTSFCFLDIRSPGLGDTAMYLCATAEERWGNQPQHFGDGTRLSIL.

The gene calls are TRBV30 and TRBJ2-7; weak D call: TRBD2 (5 bases). This CDR3 has 15 residues. V shed 1 base and J shed 2 bases, with 15 bases lying between them. Germline assignment: CDR1 GTSNPN and CDR2 SVGIG (reference sequence). DNA for the CDR3: TGTGCCTGGAGTGGAAGAGCGACGGGAACCTACGAGCAGTACTTC. Translated: CAWSGRATGTYEQYF.

The chain employs TRBV5-1 and TRBJ1-2; perhaps TRBD1 as D (6 bases). V dropped 4 bases and J dropped 8 bases, with 18 bases sitting between them. Looked up from germline, CDR1 is SGHRS and CDR2 is YFSETQ. This CDR3 has 14 residues. CDR3 DNA sequence: TGCGCCAGCAGCCCTCGGGACACCAGCTACGGCTACACCTTC. Translating it yields CASSPRDTSYGYTF.

The gene calls are TRBV10-3 and TRBJ2-3; 10 bases line up with TRBD2. Unmatched junction bases numbered 3, after V lost 7 bases and J lost 2 bases. Germline CDR1 ENHRY, CDR2 SYGVKD. The CDR3 is 14 residues long. The CDR3 DNA is TGTGCCATCATGGGGACTAGCGTCACAGATACGCAGTATTTT. Translation: CAIMGTSVTDTQYF.

This chain links TRBV2 with TRBJ2-7, with D hard to call. The V and J ends lost 10 bases and 2 bases respectively, with 12 bases between them. This CDR3 has 12 residues. Germline CDR1 is SNHLY and CDR2 is FYNNEI. The CDR3 nucleotides read TGTGCCACCCAGGAACTACCCTACGAGCAGTACTTC. Translating gives CATQELPYEQYF.

The chain carries TRBV7-8 and TRBJ2-1; 13 bases line up with TRBD2. Looked up from germline, CDR1 is SGHVS and CDR2 is FQNEAQ. V lost 0 bases, J lost 10 bases, and 12 bases stayed unmatched. This CDR3 contains 18 residues. This chain's CDR3 is CASSLARLAGGQSGEQFF. CDR3 sequence (DNA): TGTGCCAGCAGCTTAGCGCGACTAGCGGGAGGCCAGAGCGGGGAGCAGTTCTTC.

The chain carries TRBV11-2 and TRBJ2-7, with 7 bases lining up with TRBD2. This CDR3 is 15 amino acids long. The germline V gene encodes CDR1 SGHAT and CDR2 FQNNGV. V was pared by 1 base and J by 2 bases, with 5 bases of the junction left unmatched. The CDR3 reads CASSLVPAGPYEQYF. In DNA, the CDR3 is TGTGCCAGCAGCTTAGTTCCAGCGGGACCCTACGAGCAGTACTTC.

The chain uses TRBV5-1 and TRBJ1-1; maybe TRBD1 (5 bases). Trimming took off 1 base at V and 1 base at J, with 8 bases between the two ends. The CDR3 sequence is 14 residues long. Germline lookup yields CDR1 SGHRS and CDR2 YFSETQ. CDR3 sequence: CASSLTGSNTEAFF. The CDR3 coding sequence is TGCGCCAGCAGCTTGACAGGATCGAACACTGAAGCTTTCTTT.

The gene calls are TRBV19 and TRBJ1-1; 9 bases match TRBD1. CDR3 length: 18 amino acids. Germline V lookup: CDR1 LNHDA, CDR2 SQIVND (reference sequence). V shed 4 bases and J 0 bases; nucleotides not matched to a gene: 12. The CDR3 sequence: CASSTRRGTGKVNTEAFF. The CDR3 region has the DNA TGTGCCAGTAGTACCCGAAGGGGGACAGGGAAGGTGAACACTGAAGCTTTCTTT.

This clone appeared once. This rearrangement joins TRBV28 to TRBJ1-6; D not certain. V lost 3 bases and J 1 base, leaving 13 bases between the germline ends. Germline-derived CDR1 and CDR2 are MDHEN and SYDVKM. This CDR3 spans 17 amino acids. CDR3 amino acids: CASSFHGTRSYNSPLHF. CDR3 DNA: TGTGCCAGCAGTTTCCATGGAACGAGGTCCTATAATTCACCCCTCCACTTT. Full variable domain (outside the CDR3, taken from reference TRBV28 and TRBJ1-6): DVKVTQSSRYLVKRTGEKVFLECVQDMDHENMFWYRQDPGLGLRLIYFSYDVKMKEKGDIPEGYSVSREKKERFSLILESASTNQTSMYLCASSFHGTRSYNSPLHFGNGTRLTVT.

The chain links TRBV7-2 to TRBJ2-3; 7 bases agree with TRBD2. The CDR3 spans 15 residues. With 5 bases clipped from V and 0 bases from J, the junction kept 5 bases outside the gene matches. Germline CDR1 reads SGHTA; CDR2 reads FQGNSA. The CDR3, as DNA: TGTGCCAGCAGCACCCGGGACTACAGCACAGATACGCAGTATTTT. This gives the protein CASSTRDYSTDTQYF.

V and J are TRBV2 and TRBJ2-7; possible D gene TRBD1, 6 bases. Germline V gene sequence: CDR1 SNHLY, CDR2 FYNNEI. The ends were cut back, 2 bases at V and 2 bases at J, with 13 bases in the middle. The CDR3 runs to 15 residues. The CDR3 sequence is CASSERTERTYEQYF. The DNA for the CDR3 is TGTGCCAGCAGTGAAAGGACAGAAAGAACCTACGAGCAGTACTTC.

The chain is built from TRBV28 and TRBJ1-1, with 11 bases aligning to TRBD1. The CDR3 loop spans 12 amino acids. Per germline, CDR1 MDHEN and CDR2 SYDVKM. Trimming cost V 3 bases and J 14 bases; bases outside gene matches: 5. The CDR3 coding sequence is TGTGCCAGCAGTTTGGTGGGACAGGGGGTATTCTTT. Translation gives CASSLVGQGVFF. Drawing the rest from reference TRBV28 and TRBJ1-1, the complete variable domain is DVKVTQSSRYLVKRTGEKVFLECVQDMDHENMFWYRQDPGLGLRLIYFSYDVKMKEKGDIPEGYSVSREKKERFSLILESASTNQTSMYLCASSLVGQGVFFGQGTRLTVV.

V is TRBV5-1 and J is TRBJ2-3; TRBD2 matches 7 bases. CDR1 and CDR2 (germline): SGHRS, YFSETQ. Unmatched junction bases numbered 9, after V lost 0 bases and J lost 5 bases. The length of the CDR3 is 16 residues. The DNA for the CDR3 is TGCGCCAGCAGCTTGGAATGGGGCGGGAGCGGAGATACGCAGTATTTT. This encodes CASSLEWGGSGDTQYF.